The 10 T cell receptor beta chains below come from one sample, sequenced in a study of T cell changes during pregnancy in multiple sclerosis. Clones were sequenced by immunoSEQ multiplex PCR, and TCRdb holds only the in-frame ones, with some missing. The sample records about 50,000 clones, approximately 92% being singletons. The specimen comprised CD4+ T cells from peripheral blood mononuclear cells, sampled before pregnancy. These TCRs come from a female donor with multiple sclerosis, enrolled in a pregnancy study.

The chain has TRBV29-1 and TRBJ2-7; TRBD1 might be the D (6 bases). CDR3 length: 12 amino acids. Germline V gene data show CDR1 as SQVTM and CDR2 as ANQGSEA. V was clipped by 6 bases and J by 2 bases, with 11 bases between them. CDR3 coding DNA: TGCAGCGTCAACACAGGGCCCTACGAGCAGTACTTC. It yields the protein CSVNTGPYEQYF.

This chain joins TRBV19 and TRBJ2-7; D gene uncertain. Germline loops: CDR1 LNHDA, CDR2 SQIVND (reference sequence). V lost 10 bases and J lost 5, with 15 bases in between. This CDR3 spans 12 amino acids. Written as DNA, the CDR3 is TGTGCCACCCTCCTCCTACGGGACGAGCAGTACTTC. Amino acid sequence: CATLLLRDEQYF. Based on the CDR3 plus reference TRBV19 and TRBJ2-7, the full variable domain is DGGITQSPKYLFRKEGQNVTLSCEQNLNHDAMYWYRQDPGQGLRLIYYSQIVNDFQKGDIAEGYSVSREKKESFPLTVTSAQKNPTAFYLCATLLLRDEQYFGPGTRLTVT.

The chain couples TRBV30 to TRBJ1-5, with D hard to call. The germline V gene has CDR1 GTSNPN and CDR2 SVGIG (reference sequence). CDR3 length: 13 residues. V dropped 2 bases and J dropped 4 bases, with 9 bases sitting between them. The CDR3 region has the DNA TGTGCCTGGAGTTCCGCTAAGAATCAGCCCCAGCATTTT. This translates into CAWSSAKNQPQHF.

V is TRBV4-3 and J is TRBJ2-5; D is possibly TRBD2 (5 bases). CDR3 length equals 15 residues. Germline V lookup: CDR1 LGHNA, CDR2 YSLEER. Trimming pared 0 bases from V and 5 bases from J, leaving 13 bases between. The CDR3 DNA is TGCGCCAGCAGCCAAGAGCTTCGGACTGAGGAGACCCAGTACTTC. This gives the protein CASSQELRTEETQYF.

This chain links TRBV5-1 with TRBJ1-2; no clear D gene. The V gene lost 0 bases and the J gene lost 7 bases, with 13 bases spanning the gap. Germline values: CDR1 SGHRS, CDR2 YFSETQ. There are 14 residues in the CDR3. CDR3: CASSLVSGVVGYTF. For the CDR3, the DNA is TGCGCCAGCAGCTTGGTGTCCGGGGTGGTTGGCTACACCTTC.

The chain carries TRBV5-1 and TRBJ1-2; 7 nucleotides match TRBD1. Germline loops: CDR1 SGHRS, CDR2 YFSETQ. This CDR3 spans 15 amino acids. Losses at the gene ends were 2 bases for V and 6 bases for J; bases not matched to a gene: 10. CDR3 DNA: TGCGCCAGCAGCTTTATGAGGGGGCGGAACGATGGCTACACCTTC. Translation gives CASSFMRGRNDGYTF.

The chain joins TRBV10-3 to TRBJ1-4; 7 nucleotides line up with TRBD1. The germline CDR1 and CDR2 sequences are ENHRY and SYGVKD. This CDR3 spans 14 amino acids. Unmatched junction bases numbered 2, after V lost 2 bases and J lost 5 bases. CDR3 sequence reads: CAISEGRGNEKLFF. The CDR3 region has the DNA TGTGCCATCAGTGAGGGCAGGGGGAATGAAAAACTGTTTTTT.

This clone was counted once. The same CDR3 also results from other DNA sequences found in this sample. J is TRBJ2-2 and V is TRBV11-2; possible D gene TRBD1, 6 bases. CDR1 is SGHAT, CDR2 FQNNGV, per germline. V was shortened by 2 bases and J by 6 bases, with 10 bases between the two germline ends. The CDR3 is made up of 14 amino acids. The CDR3 nucleotides read TGTGCCAGCAGCTTAAACCCAGGGGCCGGGGAGCTGTTTTTT. This gives the protein CASSLNPGAGELFF.

The chain has TRBV5-5 and TRBJ1-5; a weak D match, TRBD1 (5 bases). V was shortened by 0 bases and J by 3 bases, with 10 bases between the two germline ends. Germline assignment: CDR1 SGHKS and CDR2 YYEKEE (reference sequence). The CDR3 length is 15 residues. For the CDR3, the DNA is TGTGCCAGCAGCTTGGTAGCGGGGCCCAATCAGCCCCAGCATTTT. Its translation: CASSLVAGPNQPQHF.

The chain links TRBV5-1 to TRBJ2-2, with a possible D match to TRBD1 (5 bases). This CDR3 comprises 15 residues. Germline CDR1 and CDR2: SGHRS and YFSETQ. Trimming shortened V by 0 bases and J by 6 bases, and 12 bases separated the two germline ends. The CDR3, as DNA: TGCGCCAGCAGCTTGGAGGGGTTTTTCGCCGGGGAGCTGTTTTTT. It yields the protein CASSLEGFFAGELFF.